This T cell receptor beta chain stems from a study of blood T cells in healthy people across ages. Each individual donor underwent a draw of about 9.9 milliliters of peripheral blood. General observations from the study: Since the PBMCs were unsorted, naive and antigen-experienced cells could not be conclusively compared. A greater number of naive CD4+ cells and higher diversity distinguished long-lived donors from aged donors.

Remarks on this clonotype: As yet, its antigen is unknown.

A J-beta primer mix and a sample-barcoded 5' primer were used in a second PCR of roughly 6 to 12 cycles. With 12 random nucleotides, a template-switch adaptor tagged each individual cDNA molecule. TCRdb re-derived calls from the 5' RACE reads in MiXCR, one entry per CDR3 protein. The table lists fewer than 900,000 distinct CDR3 sequences, about 42% of them singletons. This clonotype was sampled from a woman aged 60-75 years in good health. The specimen was blood.

CDR3 protein: CASSVESRTFQETQYF. The CDR3 DNA reads as TGTGCCAGCAGCGTAGAGTCCAGGACCTTTCAAGAGACCCAGTACTTC. J is TRBJ2-5 and V is TRBV9; no reliable D call. The germline gives CDR1 SGDLS, CDR2 YYNGEE. V was cut by 0 bases and J by 2 bases, with 14 bases left in between. There are 16 residues in the CDR3.